This T cell receptor beta chain was captured by sequencing in a study of blood T cell repertoires in COVID-19. On the study more broadly: Sample material is recorded as cDNA or gDNA derived from T cells, B-cell-depleted T cells, or PBMCs.

Germline CDR1 reads SEHNR; CDR2 reads FQNEAQ (reference sequence). The CDR3 has 15 amino acids. V was pared by 1 base and J by 2 bases, with 10 bases between. This table comes from immunoSEQ multiplex PCR, and its TCRdb copy is limited to in-frame clones, with some not included. The table lists roughly 90,000 clones, around nine tenths of them singletons. Sample: peripheral blood. This sequence was found in a man aged 40-55 years with acute or convalescent COVID-19. The chain joins TRBV7-9 to TRBJ2-3, with D possibly matching TRBD1 (6 bases). DNA for the CDR3: TGTGCCAGCAGCTTAGTGGGGGCCCCCACAGATACGCAGTATTTT. The encoded protein is CASSLVGAPTDTQYF.